A selection of T cell receptor beta chains follows, all from one sample in a study of blood T cell repertoires in COVID-19. Sequenced by immunoSEQ multiplex PCR; TCRdb stores in-frame clones only, minus some. Among about 110,000 clones listed, 80% to 90% were seen once. The sample consisted of peripheral blood. These receptors were taken from a woman between 55 and 75 years old with acute or convalescent COVID-19. Both conserved end residues are part of each CDR3. A D gene is named only where the DNA matches it firmly. The size of a clone is reported for some rows only, either as once, few or many, or as a class for expanded clones.

TGTGCCAGCAGTTTCGGGGGAACTAACTATGGCTACACCTTC CASSFGGTNYGYTF . TRBJ1-2 . TRBV28
TGCGCCAGCAGCATGACTAGCGGAGCTACTCTGGGTGAGCAGTTCTTC CASSMTSGATLGEQFF few TRBJ2-1 TRBD2 TRBV5-1
TGTGCCAGCAGCTTAGATCCCTTCGATCCCTCTAGCGGGGTTTATACGCAGTATTTT CASSLDPFDPSSGVYTQYF . TRBJ2-3 TRBD2 TRBV11-2
TGTGCCTGGAGAAGGGGCGGCTACACCTTC CAWRRGGYTF . TRBJ1-2 . TRBV30
TGTGCCAGCAGCGTAGACGGGGAGGTGAGCAATCAGCCCCAGCATTTT CASSVDGEVSNQPQHF . TRBJ1-5 . TRBV9
TGTGCCAGCTCTGCGGGGCTAGCGGGGGGAGGGGAGACCCAGTACTTC CASSAGLAGGGETQYF . TRBJ2-5 TRBD2 TRBV2
TGTGCCAGCAGCCGAGGGCAGGATTTCTACGAGCAGTACTTC CASSRGQDFYEQYF . TRBJ2-7 . TRBV7-9
TGTGCCAGCAGCCCACGGACAGGGGGACATTCACCCCTCCACTTT CASSPRTGGHSPLHF . TRBJ1-6 TRBD1 TRBV3-1/TRBV3-2
TGTGCCAGTAGTATGTACGACTACCGGAACACCGGGGAGCTGTTTTTT CASSMYDYRNTGELFF . TRBJ2-2 . TRBV19
TGTGCCAGCGATACGGGGTTCGCTCGCAATGAGCAGTTCTTC CASDTGFARNEQFF once TRBJ2-1 . TRBV19
TGTGCCAGCGCGGGAGCTAGCACAGATACGCAGTATTTT CASAGASTDTQYF . TRBJ2-3 TRBD2 TRBV18
TGTGCCAGCAGTTATGGGGCTAGCGTAGCCAAAAACATTCAGTACTTC CASSYGASVAKNIQYF . TRBJ2-4 . TRBV6-5
TGCGCCAGCTATATGAGGGATGAAGCTTTCTTT CASYMRDEAFF . TRBJ1-1 . TRBV10-1
TGTGCCAGCAGCCAATACCCAGGCACTGAAGCTTTCTTT CASSQYPGTEAFF . TRBJ1-1 . TRBV14
TGCGGACAAACTTCCCCGTCCTATGGCTACACCTTC CGQTSPSYGYTF . TRBJ1-2 . TRBV29-1
TGTGCCAGCAGCCTAGACTCTTTCCAGCCCCAGCATTTT CASSLDSFQPQHF . TRBJ1-5 . TRBV2
TGCGCCAGCAGCGAACCTGGACAGGGGTTCAACGAGCAGTACTTC CASSEPGQGFNEQYF . TRBJ2-7 TRBD1 TRBV5-1
TGCGCCAGCAGTGGTGAGTACGAGCAGTACTTC CASSGEYEQYF . TRBJ2-7 . TRBV5-1
TGTGCCTGGAGTGTAACGCCCCCTCTAGCGCTCTTT CAWSVTPPLALF . TRBJ1-1 . TRBV30
TGTGCCAGCAGCGCAGGGACAGTACTTCTTGGGGATGGCTACACCTTC CASSAGTVLLGDGYTF . TRBJ1-2 TRBD1 TRBV25-1
TGTGCCAGCAGATGGGGGGCGGGGGGTTACAATGAGCAGTTCTTC CASRWGAGGYNEQFF . TRBJ2-1 TRBD2 TRBV27
TGTGCCAGCAGTTACAAATCGCGAACTGAAGCTTTCTTT CASSYKSRTEAFF . TRBJ1-1 . TRBV6-2/TRBV6-3
TGTGCCACCAGCCCCCAGATGTCGCTTCTCTATGGCTACACCTTC CATSPQMSLLYGYTF . TRBJ1-2 . TRBV15
TGTGCCAGCAGCTTAGTAGCGGGGGGGCTCGTTGAGCAGTTCTTC CASSLVAGGLVEQFF . TRBJ2-1 TRBD2 TRBV7-3
TGCGCCAGCAGCGCAGACGGGAACTATGGCTACACCTTC CASSADGNYGYTF . TRBJ1-2 . TRBV5-1
TGCGCCAGCAGCTTGGAGGGACAGGGCAGCACAGATACGCAGTATTTT CASSLEGQGSTDTQYF once TRBJ2-3 TRBD1 TRBV5-1
TGTGCCTGGAGTCTAGGCGGGAAAGGGGATACGCAGTATTTT CAWSLGGKGDTQYF . TRBJ2-3 . TRBV30
TGTGCCAGCTCCCCCGACCTGACAGGGGGCGGTGGCTACACCTTC CASSPDLTGGGGYTF . TRBJ1-2 TRBD1 TRBV18
TGTGCCAGCAGCCCTAGCGGGGGGGCCTACTACAATGAGCAGTTCTTC CASSPSGGAYYNEQFF . TRBJ2-1 TRBD2 TRBV9
TGTGCCAGCAGTTACTCTAGTTTCCGGGACAGAGGGAACACCGGGGAGCTGTTTTTT CASSYSSFRDRGNTGELFF . TRBJ2-2 TRBD1 TRBV6-8
TGCGCCAGCAGCCAAGATCGGGGGGGGGCCTATGGCTACACCTTC CASSQDRGGAYGYTF . TRBJ1-2 . TRBV4-1
TGTGCCAGCAGCCAAGCGCCGGCGGGGGTGCCCGGGGAGCTGTTTTTT CASSQAPAGVPGELFF few TRBJ2-2 TRBD2 TRBV4-2
TGTGCCTGGGGGACAGGGGGGGATGGCTACACCTTC CAWGTGGDGYTF . TRBJ1-2 TRBD1 TRBV30
TGCAGCGTTGGAGGGGGACAGGGGAACACCGGGGAGCTGTTTTTT CSVGGGQGNTGELFF . TRBJ2-2 TRBD1 TRBV29-1
TGTGCCAGTAGTACCGACAGGGGTGAACGGGTTTCACCCCTCCACTTT CASSTDRGERVSPLHF . TRBJ1-6 TRBD1 TRBV19
TGTGCCAGCAGCCTTGGCGGGCACACCATATATTTT CASSLGGHTIYF . TRBJ1-3 . TRBV3-1/TRBV3-2
TGCGCCAGCAGTCAAACCCTTGGGGCAGGTCTTAATGAAAAACTGTTTTTT CASSQTLGAGLNEKLFF . TRBJ1-4 . TRBV23-1
TGTGCCAGCAGCTTAACCGGGACAGTTTACGTTGTTGGCTATGGCTACACCTTC CASSLTGTVYVVGYGYTF . TRBJ1-2 TRBD1 TRBV7-2
TGTGCCAGCAGCGTTAGCGGGGGGGCTCGGAATACGCAGTATTTT CASSVSGGARNTQYF . TRBJ2-3 TRBD2 TRBV6-5
TGTGCCAGCACCTTGGGGGGCAGGTATCAGCCCCAGCATTTT CASTLGGRYQPQHF . TRBJ1-5 . TRBV5-6
TGCGCCAGCAGCTCCGGTTTATCGGTCGGCGGGCAGCCCCAGCATTTT CASSSGLSVGGQPQHF . TRBJ1-5 . TRBV4-1
TGTGCCAGCAGCTTAACGGGGACTAGCGGGGGGTCCAATGAGCAGTTCTTC CASSLTGTSGGSNEQFF few TRBJ2-1 TRBD2 TRBV7-3
TGTGCCAGCAGCTTGCTGGACAGACCAAATTCACCCCTCCACTTT CASSLLDRPNSPLHF . TRBJ1-6 . TRBV5-5
TGTGCCAGCAGCGCGGGACAGGGGAACACCATATATTTT CASSAGQGNTIYF . TRBJ1-3 TRBD1 TRBV9
TGTGCCACCCTAACAGATTCCTATTCACCCCTCCACTTT CATLTDSYSPLHF . TRBJ1-6 . TRBV6-5
TGTGCCAGTAGTATGTCCGGCAGGTATTATAGCAATCAGCCCCAGCATTTT CASSMSGRYYSNQPQHF . TRBJ1-5 . TRBV19
TGCGCCAGCCGTTTCTGGACAGGGGATGGCTACGAGCAGTACTTC CASRFWTGDGYEQYF . TRBJ2-7 TRBD1 TRBV5-1
TGTGCCACCAGTGATACCCCGGGACAGGGGGACTATGGCTACACCTTC CATSDTPGQGDYGYTF . TRBJ1-2 TRBD1 TRBV24-1
TGTGCCAGCAGCTCGACGCGACAGGGACGGTATGGCTACACCTTC CASSSTRQGRYGYTF few TRBJ1-2 TRBD1 TRBV7-2
TGCGCCAGCAGCCAAGTATGGGCAGGGCGAACTAACTATGGCTACACCTTC CASSQVWAGRTNYGYTF . TRBJ1-2 . TRBV4-1
TGTGCCAGCAGTTCCCCAGGGGGCTATAATTCACCCCTCCACTTT CASSSPGGYNSPLHF . TRBJ1-6 TRBD1 TRBV28
TGCGCCAGCAGCCCCTGGGACAGGATCGATCAGCCCCAGCATTTT CASSPWDRIDQPQHF . TRBJ1-5 TRBD1 TRBV5-1
TGTGCCAGCAGTTTAGCGGGGGGACTCTACGAGCAGTACTTC CASSLAGGLYEQYF . TRBJ2-7 TRBD2 TRBV27
TGTGCCAGCAGTCCCTCGAGGGGGTTTCTCACTGAAGCTTTCTTT CASSPSRGFLTEAFF . TRBJ1-1 . TRBV28